The entry below gives a single TCR beta chain sequence along with its context. No cognate antigen has been identified for it. Per-base qualities were not stored, and no clone one base away is much larger. The record originates from a study of T-cell reconstitution after alpha-beta-depleted transplantation in children listed by TCRdb under 2016. Notes on the research overall: T-cell immune reconstitution after TCRalphabeta/CD19-depleted allogeneic hematopoietic cell transplantation in children was quantitatively tracked in the study by means of TCR repertoire profiling.

Library method: PCR. TCRdb names Illumina HiSeq 2500 as the instrument used. To normalize quantification of the TCRbeta repertoire, the TCR libraries were built with molecular barcoding that relied on unique molecular identifiers. TCRdb reprocessing: public reads trimmed at Q25 with fastp, clones called with MiXCR, in-frame beta chains kept. A single entry per CDR3 protein holds the most common genes and DNA from its merged rows. This sample holds about 980,000 distinct CDR3 sequences; roughly 31% were observed only once. In total, the top ten clones hold roughly 30% of the sample. Paper-wide results and their limitations: In some patients, the high TCRbeta diversity seen at day 60 was put down to recipient T cells and intrathymic progenitors that had survived conditioning. Hyperexpanded clone frequencies declined over subsequent months; after one year, T-cell counts and TCRbeta diversity were mostly attributed to newly produced T cells. About two months after transplant, the apparently early recovery of alphabetaT-cell counts reportedly depended on just several hundred clones that had expanded rapidly and came from non-depleted graft cells.

The germline ends are 16 bases apart after V is trimmed by 4 bases and J by 5 bases. CDR1 and CDR2, looked up from the germline V gene, are SGHRS and YFSETQ. The CDR3 holds 14 amino acids from the cysteine to the phenylalanine. Solely the CDR3 DNA is kept, with 42 bases framed from the first base. The treatment or condition label, as the study defines it: allogeneic hematopoietic cell transplantation with graft depleted of TCRalphabeta T cells and CD19 B cells. TCRalphabeta/CD19-depleted allogeneic hematopoietic cell grafts were given to the transplant recipients, all of whom were children. The receptor was derived from a boy younger than two who had a stem cell transplant for SCID, so the T cells may come from the graft donor. The sequence is built from TRBV5-1 and TRBJ2-7, with the D call perhaps TRBD1 or TRBD2, each one matching 5 bases. The sample here was PBMCs, mostly from graft donor cells, taken 360 days after TCRalphabeta/CD19-depleted stem cell transplant. The DNA is as follows: TGCGCCAGCAGCCGGGACGACCCTACCAACGAGCAGTACTTC. Its protein is CASSRDDPTNEQYF.